One and the same sample provided the 18 T cell receptor beta chains below, sequenced in a study of OX40 agonist ivuxolimab in advanced cancers. Some clones are missing from TCRdb's copy, which holds only in-frame ones; the method was immunoSEQ multiplex PCR. The sample has just under 95,000 clones; roughly 84% are singletons. Sequences were derived from CD4+ or CD8+ T cells sorted from blood, sampled in a trial of the OX40 agonist ivuxolimab. Receptors were obtained from an adult with an advanced solid tumor such as melanoma, head and neck, liver or kidney cancer.

The rearrangement uses TRBV5-1 and TRBJ2-2; 9 nucleotides align to TRBD2. CDR3 length equals 16 residues. Germline CDR1 reads SGHRS; CDR2 reads YFSETQ. Unmatched junction bases numbered 4, after V lost 0 bases and J lost 4 bases. CDR3 loop: CASSLDFSGGTGELFF. The DNA of the CDR3 is TGCGCCAGCAGCTTGGATTTTAGCGGGGGCACCGGGGAGCTGTTTTTT.

This clone was found a few times. V usage is TRBV5-6 and J usage is TRBJ1-4, with 7 nucleotides matching TRBD1. Germline V gene data show CDR1 as SGHDT and CDR2 as YYEEEE. The CDR3 is 15 residues long. V trimming: 5 bases; J trimming: 1 base; junction bases outside the gene matches: 5. CDR3 loop: CASSRRQGTNEKLFF. In nucleotides, the CDR3 is TGTGCCAGCAGTCGGAGACAGGGAACTAATGAAAAACTGTTTTTT.

The chain has TRBV5-4 and TRBJ1-1; 7 bases are a match to TRBD1. The germline V gene encodes CDR1 SGHNT and CDR2 YYREEE (reference sequence). This CDR3 is 15 amino acids long. The junction had 9 bases not matched to a gene; V was cut back by 4 bases and J by 3 bases. CDR3 residues: CASSPPRDSHTEAFF. Here the CDR3 DNA reads TGTGCCAGCAGCCCCCCCCGGGACAGCCACACTGAAGCTTTCTTT.

This chain links TRBV9 with TRBJ2-3; D may match TRBD1 or TRBD2 (5 bases each). This CDR3 contains 13 residues. The germline V gene has CDR1 SGDLS and CDR2 YYNGEE. With 0 bases removed from V and 6 bases from J, the gap between germline ends came to 8 bases. The CDR3, as DNA: TGTGCCAGCAGCGTAGTAGGGGACGATACGCAGTATTTT. Its protein product is CASSVVGDDTQYF.

This chain uses TRBV5-4 with TRBJ1-6; D gene uncertain. Deletions cut 4 bases from V and 7 bases from J, with 15 bases between. The CDR3 has 15 residues. CDR1 SGHNT and CDR2 YYREEE come from the germline V gene (reference sequence). The DNA for the CDR3 is TGTGCCAGCAGCCTCAGGACTGACTTAAATTCACCCCTCCACTTT. It encodes CASSLRTDLNSPLHF.

The rearrangement uses TRBV6-8 and TRBJ1-5, with 8 bases matching TRBD1. Looked up from germline, CDR1 is MNHGY and CDR2 is SAAAGT. This CDR3 is built from 14 residues. The ends lost 5 bases at V and 2 bases at J; junction bases unmatched: 2. The CDR3 DNA sequence: TGTGCCAGCAGTCTGACAGGGGGCAATCAGCCCCAGCATTTT. This gives the protein CASSLTGGNQPQHF.

The rearrangement links TRBV18 to TRBJ2-7; D remains unclear. Germline V gene sequence: CDR1 KGHSH, CDR2 LQKENI. V lost 0 bases and J lost 4, with 10 bases in between. The CDR3 covers 14 residues. CDR3 nucleotides: TGTGCCAGCTCACCACCGAAAGGGATTTACGAGCAGTACTTC. Its protein product is CASSPPKGIYEQYF.

V is TRBV27 and J is TRBJ2-3; maybe TRBD2 (5 bases). Germline values: CDR1 MNHEY, CDR2 SMNVEV (reference sequence). V was clipped by 6 bases and J by 2 bases, with 15 bases between them. There are 15 residues in the CDR3. The DNA of the CDR3 is TGTGCCAGCAGCCTCCTAAGCGGATACACAGATACGCAGTATTTT. Translation gives CASSLLSGYTDTQYF.

The V and J genes are TRBV5-4 and TRBJ2-3; no clear D gene. The V gene's germline CDR1 is SGHNT and CDR2 YYREEE (reference sequence). Between the trimmed V and J ends, which lost 3 bases and 1 base, there was a span of 15 bases. The CDR3 extends over 16 amino acids. The CDR3 DNA reads as TGTGCCAGCAGCTCCAAGTCCAACGCGGGCACAGATACGCAGTATTTT. Its translation is CASSSKSNAGTDTQYF.

The chain uses TRBV29-1 and TRBJ1-1, with D tentatively TRBD1 (6 bases). Germline-derived CDR1 and CDR2 are SQVTM and ANQGSEA. The V gene lost 7 bases and the J gene lost 1 base, with 16 bases spanning the gap. This CDR3 contains 14 residues. The CDR3 DNA is TGCAGCGCAAAGCTGACAGGAGGGAACACTGAAGCTTTCTTT. It encodes CSAKLTGGNTEAFF. Drawing the rest from reference TRBV29-1 and TRBJ1-1, the complete variable domain is SAVISQKPSRDICQRGTSLTIQCQVDSQVTMMFWYRQQPGQSLTLIATANQGSEATYESGFVIDKFPISRPNLTFSTLTVSNMSPEDSSIYLCSAKLTGGNTEAFFGQGTRLTVV.

This clone came up once. V gene TRBV28 combines with J gene TRBJ2-2; D tentatively reads TRBD1 or TRBD2 (5 bases each). Germline loops: CDR1 MDHEN, CDR2 SYDVKM. The V and J ends lost 8 bases and 0 bases respectively, with 10 bases between them. The CDR3 has 14 amino acids. CDR3 protein: CASGGAANTGELFF. The CDR3 DNA sequence: TGTGCCAGCGGGGGAGCCGCGAACACCGGGGAGCTGTTTTTT.

This clone was observed a handful of times. The chain uses TRBV5-6 and TRBJ1-3; D is unresolved. This CDR3 has 14 residues. Trimming removed 0 bases from V and 2 bases from J, with 6 bases in between. Germline assignment: CDR1 SGHDT and CDR2 YYEEEE. The CDR3 sequence is CASSLGVPGNTIYF. For the CDR3, the DNA is TGTGCCAGCAGCTTGGGGGTACCTGGAAACACCATATATTTT.

The sample holds a few counts of this clone. The chain carries TRBV9 and TRBJ1-6; possibly TRBD1 for D (5 bases). CDR3 length equals 15 residues. CDR1 is SGDLS, CDR2 YYNGEE, per germline. Trimming pared 0 bases from V and 7 bases from J, leaving 11 bases between. The CDR3 sequence: CASSVAGLGNSPLHF. Here the CDR3 DNA reads TGTGCCAGCAGCGTAGCGGGGCTGGGGAATTCACCCCTCCACTTT.

V is TRBV7-6 and J is TRBJ1-5; TRBD1 might be the D (5 bases). Trimming removed 3 bases at V and 7 bases at J, with 10 bases between. Germline V gene data show CDR1 as SGHVS and CDR2 as FNYEAQ. The CDR3 is 13 residues long. The CDR3 reads CASSFGGDQPQHF. In DNA, the CDR3 is TGTGCCAGCAGCTTCGGGGGGGACCAGCCCCAGCATTTT.

This clone showed up just once. The V gene is TRBV5-5, the J gene TRBJ1-1; 8 positions agree with TRBD1. Trimming took 3 bases from V and 0 from J; bases not matched to a gene: 4. Germline CDR1 and CDR2: SGHKS and YYEKEE (reference sequence). The CDR3 runs 15 residues. The CDR3 DNA sequence: TGTGCCAGCAGCTCCGGACAGGGCGTGAACACTGAAGCTTTCTTT. Amino acid sequence: CASSSGQGVNTEAFF.

V is TRBV21-1 and J is TRBJ1-2; the table's TRBD1 call for D was not verified on the DNA. TRBV21-1 is deemed a pseudogene. The CDR3 sequence is 15 residues long. CDR3 sequence reads: CASSKASDRGNGYTF. As DNA, the CDR3 is TGTGCCAGCAGCAAAGCATCTGACAGGGGGAATGGCTACACCTTC.

This chain links TRBV15 with TRBJ2-7; D is uncertain. This CDR3 region has 16 residues. CDR1 and CDR2 (germline): LNHNV, YYDKDF (reference sequence). V lost 0 bases, J lost 0 bases, and 12 bases lay in between. The CDR3 spells CATSREPIGNSYEQYF. CDR3 DNA: TGTGCCACCAGCAGAGAGCCCATAGGGAACTCCTACGAGCAGTACTTC.

The rearrangement joins TRBV11-2 to TRBJ1-1; 8 bases align to TRBD1. Germline CDR1 SGHAT, CDR2 FQNNGV. J was trimmed by 3 bases and V by 3 bases; bases with no gene match: 6. The CDR3 loop spans 15 amino acids. CDR3 sequence (DNA): TGTGCCAGCAGCTTGACGGGACAGGAATACACTGAAGCTTTCTTT. This codes for CASSLTGQEYTEAFF.